The T cell receptor (beta chain) under discussion was sequenced for a study of blood T cell repertoires in COVID-19 (dated by TCRdb to 2018 to 2021). At the level of the whole study: Samples covering the acute and convalescent phases of COVID-19 were provided by collaborators in the United States, Italy and Spain. The material from the prospective study consisted of cDNA or gDNA derived from T cells, B-cell-depleted T cells, or PBMCs. A de-identified subject ID, COVID-19 status, age in years and sex were almost always included in the sample metadata. Deeply sampled blood TCRbeta repertoires from subjects exposed to, actively infected with, or recovered from COVID-19 were included in the dataset. HLA class I and class II types, where available, came from metadata supplied by the sample provider rather than from assay-based typing. The repertoires were released in a freely available public database meant as a resource for research on the immune response to SARS-CoV-2. Samples came from the ongoing ImmuneRACE study (first 160 participants) plus 1,254 subjects from 6 global collaborators. Paper-wide results and their limitations: Clinical and demographic metadata were provided uncurated, with the amount varying by source and participant.

Comments on this clone: Its antigen remains undetermined. There are no base qualities to consult, and no much larger clone falls within one base.

Spanning cysteine to phenylalanine, the CDR3 consists of 15 amino acids. Just CDR3 DNA is preserved here, 45 bases in frame from base 1. Looking up the germline V gene yields CDR1 KGHSH and CDR2 LQKENI. A distance of 14 bases separates the germline ends of V and J, which lose 3 bases and 8 bases respectively. Participants in the prospective study were enrolled through a virtual design, were aged about 18 to 100 years, and lived in 24 United States geographic areas. In the prospective study, participants were assigned to cohorts based on the clinical history participants reported in a screening survey and a study questionnaire. Recovered participants in ImmuneRACE Cohort 3 were defined by two consecutive negative NP/OP PCR tests, clearance by a healthcare professional, or resolution of symptoms. Each participant in the prospective study had whole blood, serum and a nasopharyngeal or oropharyngeal swab collected by mobile phlebotomists. Participants in the prospective study had the option to provide additional blood draws and questionnaires over a roughly two-month period. Before DNA extraction, blood samples from the prospective study were shipped at room temperature or frozen.

TCRbeta CDR3 regions were amplified from genomic DNA using the immunoSEQ Assay, a bias-controlled multiplex PCR. The published analysis was carried out like this. The number of nucleated cells in each sample was estimated from the amplification of reference gene primers within the assay. To quantify the absolute abundance of each unique TCRbeta CDR3 rearrangement, sequence reads were collapsed and filtered. For each sample, productive Simpson clonality was calculated as the square root of Simpson's diversity index over productive rearrangements. TCRdb took over this immuneACCESS table, retaining in-frame rearrangements with V and J assigned. Such tables are incomplete; in checked studies, under half of the missing clones stem from an unresolved V gene, and the remainder is unexplained. V, J and clone size were drawn from that table, and D and trimming were deduced from the DNA. This sample lists fewer than 250,000 clones; 87% were detected once. The ten largest clones take up 10% to 14% of the sample.

The sequence was obtained from a man aged 25-45 years who had recovered from COVID-19. This receptor chain uses TRBV18 and TRBJ1-6; 5 matching bases give a weak D call of TRBD1. Material for sequencing was PBMCs or T cells enriched from blood (not recorded which). The CDR3 amino acid sequence is: CASSPRDSMDSPLHF. The nucleotide sequence is TGTGCCAGCTCACCCCGGGACTCCATGGATTCACCCCTCCACTTT.